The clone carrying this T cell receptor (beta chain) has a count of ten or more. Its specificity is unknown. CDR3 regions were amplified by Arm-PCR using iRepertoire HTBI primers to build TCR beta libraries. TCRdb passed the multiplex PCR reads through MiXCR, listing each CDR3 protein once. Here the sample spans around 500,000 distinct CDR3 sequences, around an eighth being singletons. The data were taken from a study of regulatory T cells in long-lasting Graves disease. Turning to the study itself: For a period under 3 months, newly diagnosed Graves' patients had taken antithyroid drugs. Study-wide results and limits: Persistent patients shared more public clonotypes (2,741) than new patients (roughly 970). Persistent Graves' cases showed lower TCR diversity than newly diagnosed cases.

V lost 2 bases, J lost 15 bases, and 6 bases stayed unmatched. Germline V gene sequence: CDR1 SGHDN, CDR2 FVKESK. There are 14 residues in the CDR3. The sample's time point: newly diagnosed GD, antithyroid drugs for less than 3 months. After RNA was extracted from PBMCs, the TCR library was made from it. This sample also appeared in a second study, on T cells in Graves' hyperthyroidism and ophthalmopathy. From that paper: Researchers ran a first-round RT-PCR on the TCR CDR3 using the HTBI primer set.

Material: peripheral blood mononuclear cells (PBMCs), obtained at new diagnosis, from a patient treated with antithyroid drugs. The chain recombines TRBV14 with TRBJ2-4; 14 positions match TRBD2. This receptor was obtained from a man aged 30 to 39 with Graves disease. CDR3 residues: CASSQPGLAGVLYF. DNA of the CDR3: TGTGCCAGCAGCCAACCGGGACTAGCGGGAGTTCTGTACTTC.